The 28 T cell receptor beta chains below all came from one sample that was sequenced in a study of blood T cell repertoires in COVID-19. The table came from immunoSEQ multiplex PCR; TCRdb's copy has only in-frame clones and leaves some out. The sample includes approximately 280,000 clones, about 89% of them seen just once. Sequencing used peripheral blood. The receptor set was obtained from an older woman with acute or convalescent COVID-19.

This chain links TRBV19 with TRBJ1-6; D may be TRBD1 (5 bases). This CDR3 has 15 amino acids. The germline V gene encodes CDR1 LNHDA and CDR2 SQIVND (reference sequence). Trimming stripped 7 bases from V and 13 bases from J, with 23 bases between. The CDR3 sequence is CASKDHSNRPSPLHF. In nucleotides, the CDR3 is TGTGCCAGTAAGGACCACTCTAACAGGCCCTCGCCCCTCCACTTT.

This sequence joins TRBV7-2 and TRBJ1-1; TRBD1 agrees at 11 bases. The CDR3 length is 14 residues. Trimming took 6 bases from V and 6 from J; bases not matched to a gene: 6. Per germline, CDR1 SGHTA and CDR2 FQGNSA. This CDR3 reads CASSLKGQGAEAFF. In DNA, the CDR3 is TGTGCCAGCAGTTTGAAGGGACAGGGGGCTGAAGCTTTCTTT. The whole variable domain, filled in from reference TRBV7-2 and TRBJ1-1, reads GAGVSQSPSNKVTEKGKDVELRCDPISGHTALYWYRQSLGQGLEFLIYFQGNSAPDKSGLPSDRFSAERTGGSVSTLTIQRTQQEDSAVYLCASSLKGQGAEAFFGQGTRLTVV.

This sequence joins TRBV4-3 and TRBJ2-7, with a tentative D call TRBD1 (6 bases). CDR1 LGHNA and CDR2 YSLEER come from the germline V gene. V lost 1 base to trimming and J lost 1 base, with 17 bases between them. The CDR3 is 17 amino acids. The CDR3, as DNA: TGCGCCAGCAGCCAAGTCAGGGAATGGACAGTATCCTACGAGCAGTACTTC. Translation gives CASSQVREWTVSYEQYF.

The rearrangement links TRBV6-5 to TRBJ2-7; TRBD2 might be the D (6 bases). This CDR3 has 15 residues. The germline V and J ends were trimmed by 0 bases and 3 bases, with 12 bases remaining between them. Germline V gives CDR1 MNHEY, CDR2 SVGAGI. In DNA form, the CDR3 reads TGTGCCAGCAGTTACTCGGGGGGAAAAAACTACGAGCAGTACTTC. Translation gives CASSYSGGKNYEQYF.

This chain uses TRBV7-2 with TRBJ2-7; D ambiguous. Trimming took 5 bases from V and 0 from J, leaving 5 bases between them. The CDR3 length is 12 residues. Per the germline V gene, CDR1 is SGHTA and CDR2 is FQGNSA. CDR3 coding DNA: TGTGCCAGCAGCCCTACCTCCTACGAGCAGTACTTC. This gives the protein CASSPTSYEQYF.

As regards this clone: The same CDR3 also results from other DNA sequences found in this sample. The chain uses TRBV7-2 and TRBJ2-5; 15 bases fit TRBD2. After removal of 3 bases from V and 5 bases from J, the junction contained 4 bases not matched to a gene. Per the germline V gene, CDR1 is SGHTA and CDR2 is FQGNSA. This CDR3 spans 16 amino acids. Written as DNA, the CDR3 is TGTGCCAGCAGCTTCGGACTAGCGGGGGGGCAGGAGACCCAGTACTTC. Translated: CASSFGLAGGQETQYF.

This clone was detected many times. The chain is built from TRBV6-5 and TRBJ2-7; the match to TRBD1 covers 8 bases. The CDR3 spans 14 residues. The J segment lost 2 bases and the V segment lost 2 bases, leaving 2 bases of the junction unmatched. CDR1 and CDR2 (germline): MNHEY, SVGAGI. The CDR3 DNA sequence: TGTGCCAGCAGTTACGACAGGGGAGCCTACGAGCAGTACTTC. Its translation: CASSYDRGAYEQYF.

This clone has a single count. The chain recombines TRBV6-1 with TRBJ1-1; D unclear. Germline V lookup: CDR1 MNHNS, CDR2 SASEGT. This CDR3 has 14 residues. V was pared by 2 bases and J by 3 bases, with 10 bases between. The CDR3 coding sequence is TGTGCCAGCAGTGAATTCGTGGGCCACACTGAAGCTTTCTTT. Translation gives CASSEFVGHTEAFF.

This chain connects TRBV7-2 to TRBJ1-4, with TRBD1 matching 8 bases. The V and J ends lost 0 bases and 5 bases, in that order; junction bases with no gene match: 5. The CDR3 runs to 16 residues. In germline, CDR1 is SGHTA, CDR2 FQGNSA. The DNA of the CDR3 is TGTGCCAGCAGCTTAGCCCCCGCAGGGGGCAATGAAAAACTGTTTTTT. This sequence encodes CASSLAPAGGNEKLFF. Full variable domain (outside the CDR3, taken from reference TRBV7-2 and TRBJ1-4): GAGVSQSPSNKVTEKGKDVELRCDPISGHTALYWYRQSLGQGLEFLIYFQGNSAPDKSGLPSDRFSAERTGGSVSTLTIQRTQQEDSAVYLCASSLAPAGGNEKLFFGSGTQLSVL.

This rearrangement joins TRBV28 to TRBJ1-5; D is unresolved. The CDR3 has 16 amino acids. CDR1 is MDHEN, CDR2 SYDVKM, per germline. The V gene lost 9 bases and the J gene lost 0 bases, with 18 bases spanning the gap. The CDR3 is CASKEDSRFSNQPQHF. DNA of the CDR3: TGTGCCAGTAAAGAGGATTCGCGTTTTAGCAATCAGCCCCAGCATTTT.

The V and J genes are TRBV7-9 and TRBJ1-1; 11 bases line up with TRBD1. Germline V lookup: CDR1 SEHNR, CDR2 FQNEAQ (reference sequence). The CDR3 sequence is 17 residues long. The V and J ends lost 4 bases and 6 bases, in that order; junction bases with no gene match: 13. The CDR3 DNA follows: TGTGCCAGCAGCTCGCCGTGGACAGGGGGCTCCAGGGCTGAAGCTTTCTTT. It translates to CASSSPWTGGSRAEAFF.

The V gene is TRBV24-1, the J gene TRBJ2-3; 8 nucleotides line up with TRBD2. CDR1 KGHDR and CDR2 SFDVKD come from the germline V gene. This CDR3 spans 15 amino acids. The ends lost 3 bases at V and 7 bases at J; junction bases unmatched: 8. CDR3 nucleotides: TGTGCCACCAGTGATCCGAAGCGGGAGATTTATACGCAGTATTTT. Its translation is CATSDPKREIYTQYF.

For this clone: Other DNA variants within this sample encode the same CDR3. The rearrangement uses TRBV7-2 and TRBJ2-1, with 9 positions matching TRBD2. Germline assignment: CDR1 SGHTA and CDR2 FQGNSA. This CDR3 has 15 residues. V lost 3 bases and J lost 2; bases outside the gene matches: 2. The CDR3, as DNA: TGTGCCAGCAGCTTGGCGGGGGGGACCTACAATGAGCAGTTCTTC. This translates into CASSLAGGTYNEQFF.

The V gene is TRBV6-5, the J gene TRBJ1-5, with D maybe TRBD1 (6 bases). The CDR3 contains 14 residues. V was pared by 4 bases and J by 6 bases, with 13 bases between. Germline loops: CDR1 MNHEY, CDR2 SVGAGI. CDR3 nucleotide sequence: TGTGCCAGCAGTTTCTACAGGGTCGGTCAGCCCCAGCATTTT. Its translation is CASSFYRVGQPQHF.

The chain employs TRBV6-5 and TRBJ1-6, with 7 bases that match TRBD1. Germline V gene sequence: CDR1 MNHEY, CDR2 SVGAGI. V was clipped by 6 bases and J by 8 bases; unmatched bases: 4. The CDR3 extends over 13 amino acids. The CDR3 region has the DNA TGTGCCAGCAGGGGGGACAGTGATTCACCCCTCCACTTT. The encoded protein is CASRGDSDSPLHF.

The chain is built from TRBV27 and TRBJ2-5; 8 nucleotides align to TRBD2. V lost 8 bases and J lost 4; bases outside the gene matches: 15. The germline gives CDR1 MNHEY, CDR2 SMNVEV (reference sequence). The CDR3 is 16 residues long. This CDR3 is CASGAPGSGSGETQYF. The CDR3 bases are TGTGCCAGCGGGGCCCCCGGAAGCGGGAGTGGAGAGACCCAGTACTTC.

The CDR3: CASSPRPLTSGRALGSYNEQFF. In nucleotides, the CDR3 is TGTGCCAGCAGTCCGAGACCCTTGACTAGCGGGAGGGCCCTGGGCTCCTACAATGAGCAGTTCTTC. The chain uses TRBV27 and TRBJ2-1; 14 bases map to TRBD2. Losses at the gene ends were 5 bases for V and 0 bases for J; bases not matched to a gene: 18. CDR1 and CDR2 (germline): MNHEY, SMNVEV (reference sequence). The CDR3 has 22 amino acids.

The V call is TRBV2, the J call TRBJ2-7; 11 positions agree with TRBD2. The junction had 10 bases not matched to a gene; V was cut back by 6 bases and J by 6 bases. The CDR3 extends over 15 amino acids. Per germline, CDR1 SNHLY and CDR2 FYNNEI. The CDR3 region is CASSKSGLAVPEQYF. CDR3 nucleotide sequence: TGTGCCAGCAGCAAATCGGGACTAGCGGTCCCCGAGCAGTACTTC.

The rearrangement links TRBV4-1 to TRBJ2-1; D possibly corresponds to TRBD2 (6 bases). The CDR3 is 15 amino acids. Germline V lookup: CDR1 MGHRA, CDR2 YSYEKL. The V gene lost 4 bases and the J gene lost 2 bases, with 12 bases spanning the gap. The CDR3 DNA follows: TGCGCCAGCAGCCTTGGTGGGGGGACCTACAATGAGCAGTTCTTC. This sequence encodes CASSLGGGTYNEQFF.

The DNA of the CDR3 is TGCGCCAGCAGCCAAACAGGGGGCTTCTTTGGAAACACCATATATTTT. Amino acids: CASSQTGGFFGNTIYF. The J gene is TRBJ1-3, the V gene TRBV4-3, with 9 bases lining up with TRBD1. V lost 2 bases and J lost 3; bases outside the gene matches: 5. The germline gives CDR1 LGHNA, CDR2 YSLEER. The CDR3 sequence is 16 residues long.

This clone appeared a few times. The chain has TRBV5-8 and TRBJ1-2; D perhaps matches TRBD1 (6 bases). CDR3 length equals 16 residues. Germline V lookup: CDR1 SGHTS, CDR2 YDEGEE. V lost 0 bases, J lost 2 bases, and 14 bases lay in between. The CDR3 reads CASSLALTGRNYGYTF. In DNA form, the CDR3 reads TGTGCCAGCAGCTTGGCCTTGACAGGCAGAAACTATGGCTACACCTTC. Full variable domain (outside the CDR3, taken from reference TRBV5-8 and TRBJ1-2): EAGVTQSPTHLIKTRGQQATLRCSPISGHTSVYWYQQALGLGLQFLLWYDEGEERNRGNFPPRFSGRQFPNYSSELNVNALELEDSALYLCASSLALTGRNYGYTFGSGTRLTVV.

This chain connects TRBV7-9 to TRBJ2-7; D uncertain. The CDR3 sequence is 14 residues long. Germline lookup yields CDR1 SEHNR and CDR2 FQNEAQ (reference sequence). The V and J ends lost 6 bases and 0 bases respectively, with 12 bases between them. The CDR3 nucleotides read TGTGCCAGCAGACCCGCAGGCTCCTCCTACGAGCAGTACTTC. It translates to CASRPAGSSYEQYF.

The chain employs TRBV18 and TRBJ1-1; a weak D match, TRBD1 (5 bases). The V gene lost 0 bases and the J gene lost 0 bases, with 8 bases spanning the gap. Germline V lookup: CDR1 KGHSH, CDR2 LQKENI. CDR3 length: 15 amino acids. The CDR3 DNA is TGTGCCAGCTCACCACCCGACAGAGTGAACACTGAAGCTTTCTTT. Protein sequence: CASSPPDRVNTEAFF.

The chain combines TRBV28 with TRBJ1-2, with 7 nucleotides matching TRBD1. The CDR3 length is 16 residues. The germline gives CDR1 MDHEN, CDR2 SYDVKM. With 4 bases clipped from V and 5 bases from J, the junction kept 13 bases outside the gene matches. The CDR3 DNA reads as TGTGCCAGCAGTTCACGGACAGGCCCTATGACATATGGCTACACCTTC. It is translated as CASSSRTGPMTYGYTF.

The rearrangement links TRBV7-3 to TRBJ2-7; D may be TRBD1 (7 bases). V gave up 5 bases and J gave up 2 bases, with 16 bases separating them. Germline CDR1 reads SGHTA; CDR2 reads FQGTGA. The length of the CDR3 is 15 residues. CDR3 DNA: TGTGCCAGCAGCCTTGAGGCGGGACAGACCTACGAGCAGTACTTC. Translated: CASSLEAGQTYEQYF.

The chain combines TRBV5-4 with TRBJ2-1; 8 positions agree with TRBD2. J gave up 5 bases and V 4 bases, and 8 bases lay outside the gene matches. Germline CDR1 SGHNT, CDR2 YYREEE (reference sequence). This CDR3 region has 15 residues. This CDR3 reads CASSQVLADNNEQFF. The CDR3 DNA sequence: TGTGCCAGCAGCCAAGTACTAGCGGATAACAATGAGCAGTTCTTC.

This chain joins TRBV6-6 and TRBJ2-3, with 10 bases that match TRBD2. The CDR3 consists of 15 residues. With 9 bases clipped from V and 3 bases from J, the junction kept 9 bases outside the gene matches. CDR1 and CDR2 from the germline V gene are MNHNY and SVGAGI (reference sequence). Here the CDR3 DNA reads TGTGCCAGTAAGCGGGGGGGCTTCTCTACAGATACGCAGTATTTT. It translates to CASKRGGFSTDTQYF.

CDR3 coding DNA: TGTGCCAGCAGCCTAGGAGGGCGAGGCGGCTACACCTTC. It encodes CASSLGGRGGYTF. V usage is TRBV9 and J usage is TRBJ1-2; D gene ambiguous. CDR1 is SGDLS and CDR2 is YYNGEE in the germline V gene. Trimming removed 4 bases at V and 8 bases at J, with 15 bases between. The CDR3 contains 13 residues.